What follows is one T cell receptor beta chain and its context. No antigen is known for it. J was trimmed by 7 bases and V by 6 bases; bases with no gene match: 9. This CDR3 has 14 residues. Germline V gene sequence: CDR1 SGDLS, CDR2 YYNGEE. The source of the sample is a study of memory CD4+ T cells and cytomegalovirus serostatus. Regarding the study as a whole: Median bootstrapped AUC for CMV status was just under 0.97 originally, about 0.9 US-trained.

In the study's own analysis: After removing out-of-frame reads, millions of distinct TCRbeta sequences remained. Libraries were prepared by immunoSEQ multiplex PCR; TCRdb keeps only in-frame clonotypes and omits some of them. Clonal size and the V and J genes are those of that table, whereas D and trimming came from the DNA. The sample has around 50,000 clones, roughly 78% seen once. The sort gate was single viable CD3+CD4+CD8-CD45RO+ cells for memory CD4+ T cells. The sequence was obtained from an adult in good health and CMV-seronegative. The chain is built from TRBV9 and TRBJ1-4; 7 bases map to TRBD1. The sequencing input was memory CD4+ T cells from blood. The CDR3 DNA follows: TGTGCCAGCAACTCCCGGGCAGGGGGTGAAAAACTGTTTTTT. As protein: CASNSRAGGEKLFF.